The 17 T cell receptor beta chains presented below share a single source sample, sequenced in a study of human T cells and chemical hapten exposure. Using its own MiXCR run on the RACE reads, TCRdb lists one record per CDR3 protein. The data hold 330,000 or so distinct CDR3 sequences, with roughly 6% observed a single time. Time point here: patch test 2, 6 weeks after DPC sensitization. Treatment here: therapeutic diphenylcyclopropenone sensitization with weekly scalp DPC. The starting material was whole blood, obtained in connection with sensitization to the hapten diphenylcyclopropenone (DPC). The receptors were gathered from a woman aged 18-29 years with alopecia areata. Some clones in this sample may be carry-over from other donors' samples.

This clonotype was counted many times. CDR3 DNA sequence: TGTGCCAGCAGCTTTGGACTAGACTACAATGAGCAGTTCTTC. Encoded protein: CASSFGLDYNEQFF. The chain uses TRBV5-6 and TRBJ2-1, with 7 nucleotides matching TRBD2. The trim removed 2 bases at V and 3 bases at J, leaving 2 bases unmatched. This CDR3 has 14 residues. Germline values: CDR1 SGHDT, CDR2 YYEEEE.

In this sample, this clonotype turned up a few times. The V call is TRBV12-3 or TRBV12-4, the J call TRBJ2-1; unclear D gene. CDR3 length equals 13 residues. The germline V and J ends were trimmed by 7 bases and 10 bases, with 17 bases remaining between them. The CDR3 nucleotides are TGTGCCAGCACTTTTCTGGCCTCAGGAGAGCAGTTCTTC. As protein: CASTFLASGEQFF.

This clonotype has a count of ten or more. This sequence joins TRBV12-3 or TRBV12-4 and TRBJ1-1; no clear D. Trimming left V 8 bases short and J 6 bases short, with 16 bases between. This CDR3 region has 13 residues. DNA for the CDR3: TGTGCCAGCTCCCAGTTAGGAGTCCCTGAAGCTTTCTTT. This encodes CASSQLGVPEAFF.

The chain uses TRBV2 and TRBJ2-4; D gene uncertain. V lost 6 bases, J lost 4 bases, and 7 bases lay in between. The germline gives CDR1 SNHLY, CDR2 FYNNEI. The CDR3 consists of 12 residues. The CDR3 spells CASRLDKNIQYF. CDR3 DNA sequence: TGTGCCAGCAGGCTAGATAAAAACATTCAGTACTTC.

This clonotype was seen a few times. The chain recombines TRBV2 with TRBJ2-5; TRBD2 aligns across 13 bases. Trimming took 4 bases from V and 3 from J; bases not matched to a gene: 5. Germline-derived CDR1 and CDR2 are SNHLY and FYNNEI. CDR3 length: 16 residues. The CDR3 here is CASSATSGGSKETQYF. The DNA of the CDR3 is TGTGCCAGCAGTGCGACTAGCGGGGGGTCCAAAGAGACCCAGTACTTC.

This clonotype was seen more than once but under ten times. The J gene is TRBJ2-5, the V gene TRBV4-2; TRBD2 agrees at 9 bases. Germline V gives CDR1 LGHNA, CDR2 YNFKEQ. The length of the CDR3 is 15 residues. V shed 0 bases, J shed 5 bases, and the junction held 4 bases outside the gene matches. The CDR3: CASSQESSGAETQYF. CDR3 coding DNA: TGTGCCAGCAGCCAAGAATCTAGCGGGGCGGAGACCCAGTACTTC.

The V gene is TRBV7-2, the J gene TRBJ2-3, with 8 bases matching TRBD2. V shed 4 bases and J 1 base; nucleotides not matched to a gene: 7. Germline V gives CDR1 SGHTA, CDR2 FQGNSA. The CDR3 extends over 16 amino acids. The CDR3 coding sequence is TGTGCCAGCAGCTCTGGACTAGCCAGGGGCACAGATACGCAGTATTTT. This gives the protein CASSSGLARGTDTQYF.

J is TRBJ2-3 and V is TRBV12-5; a possible D gene is TRBD2 (5 bases). CDR3 size: 14 residues. The germline V and J ends were trimmed by 7 bases and 1 base, with 12 bases remaining between them. Per the germline V gene, CDR1 is LGHNT and CDR2 is FRNRAP. CDR3 nucleotides: TGTGCTAGTGCCTCGGGATACCGCACAGATACGCAGTATTTT. It yields the protein CASASGYRTDTQYF.

The chain combines TRBV12-3 or TRBV12-4 with TRBJ2-1; a possible D gene is TRBD2 (7 bases). V lost 3 bases to trimming and J lost 10 bases, with 16 bases between them. The CDR3 loop spans 14 amino acids. The CDR3 loop reads CASSLRGGSYEQFF. In DNA form, the CDR3 reads TGTGCCAGCAGTTTGAGGGGGGGTTCGTACGAGCAGTTCTTC.

This clonotype has more than one count but fewer than ten. V usage is TRBV10-3 and J usage is TRBJ2-1, with 7 nucleotides matching TRBD2. The V gene end was trimmed by 5 bases and the J gene end by 1 base; junction bases not matched to a gene: 11. Looked up from germline, CDR1 is ENHRY and CDR2 is SYGVKD. This CDR3 spans 17 amino acids. Here the CDR3 DNA reads TGTGCCATCAGTCTTACCCTAGAGCGGGGTTCCTACAATGAGCAGTTCTTC. Its protein product is CAISLTLERGSYNEQFF.

This clonotype occurred a few times. The chain carries TRBV20-1 and TRBJ2-7; D remains unclear. The germline V gene has CDR1 DFQATT and CDR2 SNEGSKA (reference sequence). This CDR3 spans 13 amino acids. V was cut by 1 base and J by 3 bases, with 10 bases left in between. CDR3 nucleotides: TGCAGTGCTAGAGTAGGGCCCTACTACGAGCAGTACTTC. Protein product: CSARVGPYYEQYF.

This chain joins TRBV27 and TRBJ2-7, with 7 bases matching TRBD1. After removal of 11 bases from V and 6 bases from J, the junction contained 13 bases not matched to a gene. Germline V gene lookup returns CDR1 MNHEY and CDR2 SMNVEV (reference sequence). There are 13 residues in the CDR3. This CDR3 reads CALENRGSLEQYF. The CDR3 coding sequence is TGTGCCCTTGAGAACAGGGGTTCCCTCGAGCAGTACTTC.

This clonotype was seen at least ten times. CDR3 region: CASSQLSGGATDTQYF. The CDR3 coding sequence is TGTGCCAGCAGCCAACTAAGCGGGGGGGCGACAGATACGCAGTATTTT. The V call is TRBV4-2, the J call TRBJ2-3; TRBD2 agrees at 10 bases. The CDR3 runs to 16 residues. With 2 bases clipped from V and 3 bases from J, the junction kept 5 bases outside the gene matches. Germline CDR1 LGHNA, CDR2 YNFKEQ.

The table lists this clonotype with many counts. The chain links TRBV7-2 to TRBJ2-3; 12 bases map to TRBD2. The CDR3 is made up of 15 amino acids. Germline V lookup: CDR1 SGHTA, CDR2 FQGNSA. Trimming took 4 bases from V and 6 from J; bases not matched to a gene: 5. The CDR3 here is CASSWTSGAGDTQYF. The DNA for the CDR3 is TGTGCCAGCAGCTGGACTAGCGGGGCCGGGGATACGCAGTATTTT.

This clonotype was seen more than once but under ten times. The chain combines TRBV7-9 with TRBJ1-2, with D possibly being TRBD1 (5 bases). The CDR3 is 14 residues long. The germline V and J ends were trimmed by 7 bases and 0 bases, with 12 bases remaining between them. Per germline, CDR1 SEHNR and CDR2 FQNEAQ (reference sequence). The CDR3 DNA is TGTGCCAGCATCGGAGGGGCCTCTAACTATGGCTACACCTTC. Its protein product is CASIGGASNYGYTF.

This clonotype came up a few times. The chain is built from TRBV18 and TRBJ1-1, with a tentative D call TRBD1 (5 bases). The CDR3 length is 19 residues. The germline V gene has CDR1 KGHSH and CDR2 LQKENI. V was cut by 4 bases and J by 4 bases, with 28 bases left in between. CDR3 sequence: CASSRAQIWQGEFVTEAFF. CDR3 DNA: TGTGCCAGCTCACGCGCCCAGATTTGGCAGGGAGAATTTGTCACTGAAGCTTTCTTT.

This sequence joins TRBV6-6 and TRBJ1-4; D possibly corresponds to TRBD1 (6 bases). CDR1 MNHNY and CDR2 SVGAGI come from the germline V gene (reference sequence). The CDR3 runs 13 residues. Trimming cost V 6 bases and J 11 bases, with 16 bases left between them. CDR3 region: CASSLDRNVKLFF. The CDR3 bases are TGTGCCAGCAGCTTAGACAGGAATGTTAAACTGTTTTTT.